This T cell receptor beta chain originates from a study of cytomegalovirus exposure and HLA in healthy donors. Points from the study as a whole: V- and J-gene trimming of TCR beta was linked (in a later analysis) to a missense DCLRE1C variant. Further analysis, carried out later, found HLA-associated TCR beta chains more clonally expanded than equally common other chains. Sequencing likely generated an artifact that appeared as a cluster of highly shared sequence variants.

With 60 Vbeta and 13 Jbeta primers, the PCR was carried out. Sequencing used immunoSEQ multiplex PCR; TCRdb keeps in-frame clones, though not all of them. The sample has 200,000 to 250,000 clones; around 80% are singletons. This clone has just a few counts. Its specificity is unknown. Germline V CDR1 and CDR2: LNHNV, YYDKDF (reference sequence). The CDR3 is made up of 14 amino acids. V was clipped by 2 bases and J by 1 base; unmatched bases: 2. The rearrangement joins TRBV15 to TRBJ2-7; 7 bases line up with TRBD1. The sequence came from an older woman in good health and CMV-seropositive. Sequencing was done on a sample of PBMCs. CDR3 DNA sequence: TGTGCCACCAGCAGACCAGGGGGTTCCTACGAGCAGTACTTC. Translation gives CATSRPGGSYEQYF.